This T cell receptor beta chain was captured in a study of T cell repertoires in cytomegalovirus infection. Study-wide background: Recently identified HLA-C-restricted CMV epitopes were among the peptides used. Both a matching HLA type and CMV infection were indicated by public TCR beta signatures.

Germline CDR1 and CDR2: SGHTA and FQGNSA. Trimming took 1 base from V and 4 from J, leaving 7 bases between them. This CDR3 spans 13 amino acids. Study-wide results and caveats: CMV-specific HLA-C-restricted TCR beta clonotypes dominated the ex vivo response. Carriage of CMV together with the relevant HLA was identifiable through cumulative public TCR beta family frequency.

TCRdb analysed the reads with MiXCR anew, one entry per CDR3 protein. The sample holds approximately 390,000 distinct CDR3 sequences, 34% seen once. As concerns this clonotype: The target antigen is unknown.

The clonotype originates from a human donor in good health (CMV status not recorded). Some clones in this sample may be carry-over from other donors' samples. The V and J genes are TRBV7-2 and TRBJ1-2; D call uncertain. The sequences come from cultured PBMCs, collected from culture after CMV antigen stimulation. CDR3: CASSLGGLYGYTF. As DNA, the CDR3 is TGTGCCAGCAGCTTAGGAGGGCTCTATGGCTACACCTTC.